Following are 32 T cell receptor beta chains from one sample sequenced in a study of blood T cell repertoires in COVID-19. Sequencing was performed with immunoSEQ multiplex PCR; in TCRdb, only in-frame clones are kept and a portion is missing. The table includes 200,000 to 250,000 clones, around 84% detected once. Sequencing was carried out using peripheral blood. The origin of the receptors is a man in his forties or fifties with active or convalescent COVID-19.

This clone occurred a few times. The chain has TRBV27 and TRBJ1-1; D may be TRBD1 (5 bases). Germline-derived CDR1 and CDR2 are MNHEY and SMNVEV (reference sequence). The CDR3 runs 13 residues. The V gene lost 5 bases and the J gene lost 4 bases, with 11 bases spanning the gap. The DNA for the CDR3 is TGTGCCAGCAGTCTTCAGGGTGGCACTGAAGCTTTCTTT. As protein: CASSLQGGTEAFF.

This rearrangement joins TRBV5-4 to TRBJ2-3; 15 bases are a match to TRBD2. The germline V gene encodes CDR1 SGHNT and CDR2 YYREEE (reference sequence). Trimming cost V 2 bases and J 1 base; bases outside gene matches: 8. This CDR3 region has 19 residues. The CDR3 here is CASSLGLAGGPLGTDTQYF. The CDR3 DNA follows: TGTGCCAGCAGCTTAGGACTAGCGGGGGGGCCGCTGGGCACAGATACGCAGTATTTT. Supplemented by reference TRBV5-4 and TRBJ2-3, the full variable domain reads ETGVTQSPTHLIKTRGQQVTLRCSSQSGHNTVSWYQQALGQGPQFIFQYYREEENGRGNFPPRFSGLQFPNYSSELNVNALELDDSALYLCASSLGLAGGPLGTDTQYFGPGTRLTVL.

In the case of this clone: At the DNA level, this CDR3 is encoded by other sequences in the same sample as well. V is TRBV19 and J is TRBJ2-2, with 8 bases identical to TRBD1. V gave up 1 base and J gave up 4 bases; unmatched junction bases: 2. Germline V CDR1 and CDR2: LNHDA, SQIVND (reference sequence). There are 15 residues in the CDR3. The CDR3 loop is CASSIGQGSTGELFF. CDR3 DNA sequence: TGTGCCAGTAGTATAGGACAGGGGAGCACCGGGGAGCTGTTTTTT. The entire variable domain, with the rest obtained from reference TRBV19 and TRBJ2-2, is as follows: DGGITQSPKYLFRKEGQNVTLSCEQNLNHDAMYWYRQDPGQGLRLIYYSQIVNDFQKGDIAEGYSVSREKKESFPLTVTSAQKNPTAFYLCASSIGQGSTGELFFGEGSRLTVL.

The chain is built from TRBV14 and TRBJ2-3, with a possible D match to TRBD2 (6 bases). The CDR3 is made up of 15 amino acids. The germline V and J ends were trimmed by 0 bases and 1 base, with 8 bases remaining between them. Per the germline V gene, CDR1 is SGHDN and CDR2 is FVKESK. The CDR3 DNA follows: TGTGCCAGCAGCCAAGATAGGAGGGGCACAGATACGCAGTATTTT. This encodes CASSQDRRGTDTQYF.

The rearrangement links TRBV10-3 to TRBJ1-5, with 12 bases matching TRBD1. CDR3 length equals 15 residues. J lost 3 bases, V lost 8 bases, and 5 bases had no gene match. CDR1 is ENHRY, CDR2 SYGVKD, per germline. The CDR3 sequence is CAIGGTGGFNQPQHF. DNA for the CDR3: TGTGCCATCGGCGGGACAGGGGGCTTCAATCAGCCCCAGCATTTT.

The gene calls are TRBV7-6 and TRBJ2-2, with TRBD2 matching 9 bases. The CDR3 spans 15 residues. Trimming cost V 4 bases and J 7 bases; bases outside gene matches: 7. The V gene's germline CDR1 is SGHVS and CDR2 FNYEAQ. Written as DNA, the CDR3 is TGTGCCAGCAGCTCCACGATTAGCGGGAGCGGGGAGCTGTTTTTT. Translating gives CASSSTISGSGELFF.

J is TRBJ2-2 and V is TRBV19; 10 bases fit TRBD2. CDR3 length: 15 residues. CDR1 and CDR2 from the germline V gene are LNHDA and SQIVND (reference sequence). V gave up 6 bases and J gave up 4 bases; unmatched junction bases: 5. The CDR3 loop is CASSGLAEGTGELFF. In DNA, the CDR3 is TGTGCCAGTAGCGGACTAGCGGAAGGCACCGGGGAGCTGTTTTTT.

The V call is TRBV29-1, the J call TRBJ2-5; 9 positions match TRBD1. In germline, CDR1 is SQVTM, CDR2 ANQGSEA. CDR3 size: 15 residues. The trim removed 4 bases at V and 4 bases at J, leaving 10 bases unmatched. The CDR3 region has the DNA TGCAGCGTTGGGATGGCGACAGGGGGAGGAGAGACCCAGTACTTC. Amino acids: CSVGMATGGGETQYF.

The chain has TRBV5-1 and TRBJ2-1; TRBD2 agrees at 7 bases. CDR3 length: 15 residues. Per the germline V gene, CDR1 is SGHRS and CDR2 is YFSETQ. After removal of 6 bases from V and 7 bases from J, the junction contained 13 bases not matched to a gene. The DNA of the CDR3 is TGCGCCAGCACCCGGGTCGCTAGCGGTTATAATGAGCAGTTCTTC. This codes for CASTRVASGYNEQFF.

V usage is TRBV4-1 and J usage is TRBJ2-2; D ambiguous. This CDR3 region has 13 residues. The V gene's germline CDR1 is MGHRA and CDR2 YSYEKL. V dropped 5 bases and J dropped 6 bases, with 10 bases sitting between them. The CDR3: CASSSQLPGELFF. CDR3 nucleotide sequence: TGCGCCAGCAGCTCCCAACTGCCCGGGGAGCTGTTTTTT.

This rearrangement joins TRBV11-2 to TRBJ1-2, with 7 positions matching TRBD1. V lost 2 bases to trimming and J lost 6 bases; unmatched junction nucleotides: 9. The CDR3 loop spans 15 amino acids. Germline lookup yields CDR1 SGHAT and CDR2 FQNNGV. CDR3 nucleotides: TGTGCCAGCAGCTTAAACGCAGGGGGAAGCCATGGCTACACCTTC. Translating gives CASSLNAGGSHGYTF.

The chain carries TRBV18 and TRBJ2-7, with 7 bases aligning to TRBD2. This CDR3 region has 16 residues. CDR1 KGHSH and CDR2 LQKENI come from the germline V gene. J lost 1 base, V lost 0 bases, and 6 bases had no gene match. CDR3 sequence: CASSPPSGLGSYEQYF. CDR3 DNA sequence: TGTGCCAGCTCACCACCGTCTGGACTAGGGTCCTACGAGCAGTACTTC. Complete variable domain (other parts from reference TRBV18 and TRBJ2-7): NAGVMQNPRHLVRRRGQEARLRCSPMKGHSHVYWYRQLPEEGLKFMVYLQKENIIDESGMPKERFSAEFPKEGPSILRIQQVVRGDSAAYFCASSPPSGLGSYEQYFGPGTRLTVT.

This chain uses TRBV19 with TRBJ1-6; D gene ambiguous. The CDR3 spans 13 residues. Between the trimmed V and J ends, which lost 3 bases and 10 bases, there was a span of 10 bases. Per the germline V gene, CDR1 is LNHDA and CDR2 is SQIVND (reference sequence). The DNA of the CDR3 is TGTGCCAGTAGTATTGAGGCTGGATCACCCCTCCACTTT. Translated, it gives CASSIEAGSPLHF.

This chain joins TRBV7-8 and TRBJ2-1; 8 bases align to TRBD2. The ends lost 5 bases at V and 8 bases at J; junction bases unmatched: 17. CDR3 length: 17 amino acids. The germline CDR1 and CDR2 sequences are SGHVS and FQNEAQ. The CDR3 spells CASSLTHRGGRSDEQFF. The CDR3 DNA reads as TGTGCCAGCAGCCTGACCCATCGGGGGGGCCGGTCTGATGAGCAGTTCTTC.

The chain uses TRBV4-2 and TRBJ1-6; weak D call: TRBD1 (5 bases). The CDR3 contains 12 residues. CDR1 is LGHNA and CDR2 is YNFKEQ in the germline V gene. Between the trimmed V and J ends, which lost 2 bases and 9 bases, there was a span of 5 bases. Written as DNA, the CDR3 is TGTGCCAGCAGCCAACAGGGTTCACCCCTCCACTTT. Its protein is CASSQQGSPLHF.

The chain is built from TRBV3-1 (or the pseudogene TRBV3-2) and TRBJ1-3, with D unresolved. Germline CDR1 is LGHDT and CDR2 is YNNKEL (reference sequence). CDR3 length: 15 amino acids. V was shortened by 0 bases and J by 0 bases, with 6 bases between the two germline ends. Here the CDR3 reads CASSQEFSSGNTIYF. The CDR3 DNA reads as TGTGCCAGCAGCCAAGAATTCTCCTCTGGAAACACCATATATTTT.

The count of this clone is one. This rearrangement joins TRBV4-1 to TRBJ1-1; 7 nucleotides agree with TRBD1. Trimming at V came to 4 bases and at J to 3 bases, leaving 11 bases not matched to a gene. Germline CDR1 is MGHRA and CDR2 is YSYEKL. This CDR3 contains 16 residues. The CDR3 sequence is CASSRQTGTGDTEAFF. The DNA for the CDR3 is TGCGCCAGCAGCCGCCAGACAGGGACGGGAGACACTGAAGCTTTCTTT.

V usage is TRBV7-3 and J usage is TRBJ1-6; no reliable D call. V lost 9 bases, J lost 8 bases, and 8 bases lay in between. This CDR3 has 11 amino acids. Germline CDR1 reads SGHTA; CDR2 reads FQGTGA. CDR3 region: CARSLDSPLHF. DNA for the CDR3: TGTGCCAGAAGCCTCGATTCACCCCTCCACTTT.

Comments on this clone: Additional DNA sequences in this sample encode the identical CDR3. The chain recombines TRBV28 with TRBJ1-2; possibly TRBD1 for D (6 bases). The CDR3 runs 13 residues. V dropped 3 bases and J dropped 4 bases, with 9 bases sitting between them. CDR1 MDHEN and CDR2 SYDVKM come from the germline V gene. The CDR3 region is CASSFRGGYGYTF. CDR3 bases: TGTGCCAGCAGTTTTCGAGGGGGCTATGGCTACACCTTC.

This chain uses TRBV15 with TRBJ1-4; D possibly corresponds to TRBD1 (6 bases). Germline loops: CDR1 LNHNV, CDR2 YYDKDF (reference sequence). CDR3 length: 15 amino acids. Trimming took off 3 bases at V and 3 bases at J, with 11 bases between the two ends. In DNA, the CDR3 is TGTGCCACCAGCAGGTGGGGGCCCCCTAATGAAAAACTGTTTTTT. This translates into CATSRWGPPNEKLFF.

V and J are TRBV23-1 and TRBJ2-7, with D tentatively TRBD1 (5 bases). TRBV23-1 is noted as an ORF with a role that remains uncertain. The CDR3 totals 15 residues. The V and J ends lost 2 bases and 2 bases respectively, with 13 bases between them. The CDR3 loop reads CASSQDKTVTYEQYF. The CDR3 DNA sequence: TGCGCCAGCAGTCAAGACAAGACAGTTACCTACGAGCAGTACTTC.

The V and J genes are TRBV3-1 (or the pseudogene TRBV3-2) and TRBJ1-5; D is undetermined. CDR1 is LGHDT, CDR2 YNNKEL, per germline (reference sequence). The V end lost 3 bases, the J end lost 5 bases, and 14 bases lay between the germline ends. The CDR3 is made up of 15 amino acids. The CDR3 here is CASSHGVSGDQPQHF. The CDR3 coding sequence is TGTGCCAGCAGCCACGGGGTTAGCGGGGATCAGCCCCAGCATTTT.

This chain links TRBV2 with TRBJ2-1; 8 bases match TRBD1. V lost 6 bases and J lost 9; bases outside the gene matches: 7. Germline loops: CDR1 SNHLY, CDR2 FYNNEI. This CDR3 is 13 amino acids long. As DNA, the CDR3 is TGTGCCAGCAGGAGGACCGGACAGGGTGAGCAGTTCTTC. It yields the protein CASRRTGQGEQFF.

The chain employs TRBV28 and TRBJ2-2; 7 bases are shared with TRBD1. The CDR3 is 16 residues long. CDR1 is MDHEN and CDR2 is SYDVKM in the germline V gene. V was clipped by 1 base and J by 4 bases; unmatched bases: 6. The CDR3 DNA reads as TGTGCCAGCAGTTTATACCGACAGGGAATCACCGGGGAGCTGTTTTTT. Translated, it gives CASSLYRQGITGELFF.

This chain joins TRBV4-2 and TRBJ2-7, with 11 bases aligning to TRBD2. The germline V gene encodes CDR1 LGHNA and CDR2 YNFKEQ. The J segment lost 7 bases and the V segment lost 4 bases, leaving 12 bases of the junction unmatched. The CDR3 runs to 16 residues. The chain's CDR3 is CASSRTQLAGALEQYF. For the CDR3, the DNA is TGTGCCAGCAGCCGAACGCAACTAGCGGGAGCCTTAGAGCAGTACTTC.

CDR3 residues: CASSVGGAPTTYEQYF. In DNA, the CDR3 is TGTGCCAGCAGCGTAGGTGGAGCGCCAACAACCTACGAGCAGTACTTC. The V and J genes are TRBV9 and TRBJ2-7, with no clear D. Between the trimmed V and J ends, which lost 0 bases and 2 bases, there was a span of 15 bases. Germline CDR1 SGDLS, CDR2 YYNGEE. The CDR3 runs 16 residues.

The chain uses TRBV5-5 and TRBJ1-2; a possible D gene is TRBD1 (6 bases). From germline, CDR1 is SGHKS and CDR2 YYEKEE (reference sequence). The CDR3 sequence is 16 residues long. Trimming left V 0 bases short and J 4 bases short, with 16 bases between. The CDR3 here is CASSLDGTRNLYGYTF. CDR3 bases: TGTGCCAGCAGCTTGGACGGGACACGAAACCTCTATGGCTACACCTTC.

This clone was detected only once. The chain is built from TRBV5-1 and TRBJ2-1; 7 bases agree with TRBD1. Unmatched junction bases numbered 16, after V lost 7 bases and J lost 6 bases. CDR3 size: 16 residues. Germline-derived CDR1 and CDR2 are SGHRS and YFSETQ. CDR3 region: CASASLTGVEGNEQFF. The CDR3 region has the DNA TGCGCCAGCGCTTCTTTAACAGGGGTTGAGGGCAATGAGCAGTTCTTC.

This clone has more than one count but fewer than ten. The chain joins TRBV5-1 to TRBJ2-2; 7 nucleotides agree with TRBD2. The CDR3 is 18 amino acids. The germline V gene encodes CDR1 SGHRS and CDR2 YFSETQ. The trim removed 4 bases at V and 0 bases at J, leaving 12 bases unmatched. Here the CDR3 reads CASSPQTSLATNTGELFF. CDR3 DNA: TGCGCCAGCAGCCCTCAGACTAGCCTAGCTACGAACACCGGGGAGCTGTTTTTT. Using reference TRBV5-1 and TRBJ2-2 for the parts outside the CDR3, the full variable domain is KAGVTQTPRYLIKTRGQQVTLSCSPISGHRSVSWYQQTPGQGLQFLFEYFSETQRNKGNFPGRFSGRQFSNSRSEMNVSTLELGDSALYLCASSPQTSLATNTGELFFGEGSRLTVL.

This clone has only one observation. For the CDR3, the DNA is TGTGCCAGCAACTCCGGACGACCCATCCTAGGGGGCTATGGCTACACCTTC. This gives the protein CASNSGRPILGGYGYTF. V and J are TRBV28 and TRBJ1-2; a possible D gene is TRBD1 (6 bases). The V end was cut by 7 bases, the J end by 4 bases, with 25 bases between. The germline V gene encodes CDR1 MDHEN and CDR2 SYDVKM. CDR3 length equals 17 residues.

This clone was seen just once. The chain couples TRBV19 to TRBJ1-2; 8 bases are a match to TRBD1. Per germline, CDR1 LNHDA and CDR2 SQIVND (reference sequence). The CDR3 is made up of 12 amino acids. V lost 7 bases and J lost 6; bases outside the gene matches: 4. Written as DNA, the CDR3 is TGTGCCAGTAACCCAGGGGGCGATGGCTACACCTTC. It yields the protein CASNPGGDGYTF.

The chain has TRBV6-5 and TRBJ2-1; the D gene is possibly TRBD2 (5 bases). V lost 8 bases and J 0 bases, leaving 14 bases between the germline ends. The CDR3 extends over 15 amino acids. CDR1 is MNHEY and CDR2 is SVGAGI in the germline V gene. CDR3 loop: CASAIAKRSYNEQFF. CDR3 nucleotides: TGTGCCAGCGCTATAGCGAAGCGCTCCTACAATGAGCAGTTCTTC.